This T cell receptor (beta chain) was retrieved from a study of T cell responses to AZD1222 COVID-19 vaccine. Study findings and constraints: Regions 160-218 and 743-854 held dominance among vaccine-associated CD4 TCRs, which spanned spike. It was only a handful of AZD1222 recipients who were seropositive at baseline. Regions left unmutated in variants are reportedly the target of nearly half of spike-specific TCRs.

Germline V lookup: CDR1 MNHNY, CDR2 SVGAGI (reference sequence). With V trimmed by 4 bases and J by 1 base, 4 bases remained unmatched. This CDR3 is 15 amino acids long. The repertoire was sequenced with immunoSEQ multiplex PCR; TCRdb's copy has only in-frame clones and lacks some. The repertoire holds under 250,000 clones, with roughly 91% as singletons. About this clone itself: The antigen remains undetermined.

The chain links TRBV6-6 to TRBJ2-1; 7 bases fit TRBD1. The receptor was derived from an adult in good health. The sample here was peripheral blood, taken on day 0 of MenACWY control vaccination. DNA for the CDR3: TGTGCCAGCAGTTTAGGGGACAGTTCCTACAATGAGCAGTTCTTC. It translates to CASSLGDSSYNEQFF.